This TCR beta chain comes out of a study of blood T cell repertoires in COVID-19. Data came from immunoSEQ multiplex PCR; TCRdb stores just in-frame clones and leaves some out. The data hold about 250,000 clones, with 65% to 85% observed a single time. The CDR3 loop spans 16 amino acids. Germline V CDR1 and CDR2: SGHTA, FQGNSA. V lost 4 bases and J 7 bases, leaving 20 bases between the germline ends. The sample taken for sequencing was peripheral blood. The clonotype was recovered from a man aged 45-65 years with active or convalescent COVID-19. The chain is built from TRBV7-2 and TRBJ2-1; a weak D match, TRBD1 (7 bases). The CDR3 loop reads CASSSKDRARGNEQFF. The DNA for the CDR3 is TGTGCCAGCAGCTCAAAAGACAGGGCACGGGGGAATGAGCAGTTCTTC. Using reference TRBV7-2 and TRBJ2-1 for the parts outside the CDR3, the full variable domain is GAGVSQSPSNKVTEKGKDVELRCDPISGHTALYWYRQSLGQGLEFLIYFQGNSAPDKSGLPSDRFSAERTGGSVSTLTIQRTQQEDSAVYLCASSSKDRARGNEQFFGPGTRLTVL.